What follows is one T cell receptor beta chain and its context. Repertoires were generated with immunoSEQ multiplex PCR, while TCRdb's copy carries only in-frame clones and drops some. Here the sample spans around 380,000 clones, less than 90% being singletons. The CDR3 has 15 amino acids. V dropped 1 base and J dropped 3 bases, with 8 bases sitting between them. The germline gives CDR1 SGHDT, CDR2 YYEEEE. Treatment denoted: around 19 received Ad26.COV2.S at low or high dose, single or two shots; about 5 received placebo; per-sample allocation not given. The investigators took samples on day 63 after the first vaccine or placebo injection. The data derive from a study of Ad26.COV2.S vaccination and SARS-CoV-2 variants.

V is TRBV5-6 and J is TRBJ1-6; D gene uncertain. The starting material was peripheral blood, obtained in a trial of Ad26.COV2.S vaccine versus placebo. The clonotype comes from a person aged 18-60 years who received the Ad26.COV2.S COVID-19 vaccine or a placebo. The CDR3 protein is CASSLPGNYNSPLHF. The CDR3 bases are TGTGCCAGCAGCTTGCCAGGAAACTATAATTCACCCCTCCACTTT. Supplemented by reference TRBV5-6 and TRBJ1-6, the full variable domain reads DAGVTQSPTHLIKTRGQQVTLRCSPKSGHDTVSWYQQALGQGPQFIFQYYEEEERQRGNFPDRFSGHQFPNYSSELNVNALLLGDSALYLCASSLPGNYNSPLHFGNGTRLTVT.